The rows below give T cell receptor beta chains drawn from one sample of a study of neurological immune-mediated disorders. TCRdb re-derived calls from the 5' RACE reads in MiXCR, one entry per CDR3 protein. This table holds about 58,000 distinct CDR3 sequences, about 3.3% found once. Sequenced material: PBMCs. The receptors stem from an older woman with multiple sclerosis. Each CDR3 is given with its conserved first and last residue. D genes are given only for firm matches. Clone size is given as once, few, many or a size class.

D gene: TRBD1
J gene: TRBJ2-2
V gene: TRBV3-1
clone size: many
CDR3 DNA: TGTGCCAGCCGCCAGGGGGTAGATACCACCGGGGAGCTGTTTTTT
CDR3 protein: CASRQGVDTTGELFF

D gene: TRBD1
J gene: TRBJ1-1
V gene: TRBV7-2
clone size: many
CDR3 DNA: TGTGCCAGCAGCCAACAGGGGATGAACACTGAAGCTTTCTTT
CDR3 protein: CASSQQGMNTEAFF

D gene: .
J gene: TRBJ2-3
V gene: TRBV7-2
clone size: many
CDR3 DNA: TGTGCCAGCAGCTTATTTATCGTCCCAGATACGCAGTATTTT
CDR3 protein: CASSLFIVPDTQYF

D gene: .
J gene: TRBJ2-3
V gene: TRBV5-6
clone size: many
CDR3 DNA: TGTGCCAGCAGCTTGATGGGGGTCGGCACAGATACGCAGTATTTT
CDR3 protein: CASSLMGVGTDTQYF

D gene: .
J gene: TRBJ2-7
V gene: TRBV27
clone size: many
CDR3 DNA: TGTGCCAGCAGTTTATCGGGGCCGAGCTCCTACGAGCAGTACTTC
CDR3 protein: CASSLSGPSSYEQYF

D gene: .
J gene: TRBJ1-1
V gene: TRBV20-1
clone size: many
CDR3 DNA: TGCAGTGCTAGGGGGACTAAAAAGCGGACTGAAGCTTTCTTT
CDR3 protein: CSARGTKKRTEAFF

D gene: .
J gene: TRBJ2-5
V gene: TRBV20-1
clone size: many
CDR3 DNA: TGCAGCTCGAACTTGGAGACCCAGTACTTC
CDR3 protein: CSSNLETQYF

D gene: .
J gene: TRBJ2-4
V gene: TRBV5-1
clone size: many
CDR3 DNA: TGCGCCAGCAGCTTGGACCAAGCCAAAAACATTCAGTACTTC
CDR3 protein: CASSLDQAKNIQYF

D gene: TRBD2
J gene: TRBJ2-3
V gene: TRBV20-1
clone size: medium-sized
CDR3 DNA: TGCAGTGCTAGAGATGAGACTAGCGGGCTTCCAGATACGCAGTATTTT
CDR3 protein: CSARDETSGLPDTQYF

D gene: .
J gene: TRBJ2-7
V gene: TRBV4-1
clone size: many
CDR3 DNA: TGCGCCAGCAGCCAAGTCCCTTACAGCTCCTACGAGCAGTACTTC
CDR3 protein: CASSQVPYSSYEQYF

D gene: .
J gene: TRBJ2-4
V gene: TRBV5-1
clone size: many
CDR3 DNA: TGCGCCAGCAGCGACATTCCCTTACAGGGAGGCATTCAGTACTTC
CDR3 protein: CASSDIPLQGGIQYF

D gene: TRBD2
J gene: TRBJ2-2
V gene: TRBV25-1
clone size: many
CDR3 DNA: TGTGCCAGCAGTGCCTCGGGACTATTTAACACCGGGGAGCTGTTTTTT
CDR3 protein: CASSASGLFNTGELFF

D gene: TRBD2
J gene: TRBJ2-5
V gene: TRBV29-1
clone size: many
CDR3 DNA: TGCAGCGTTGGTAGCGGGAGGATATTTGGCGGAGAGACCCAGTACTTC
CDR3 protein: CSVGSGRIFGGETQYF

D gene: .
J gene: TRBJ2-7
V gene: TRBV12-3/TRBV12-4
clone size: medium-sized
CDR3 DNA: TGTGCCAGCAGTTTTACTCGGGGGCCCATGTCCTACGAGCAGTACTTC
CDR3 protein: CASSFTRGPMSYEQYF

D gene: .
J gene: TRBJ1-4
V gene: TRBV6-5
clone size: many
CDR3 DNA: TGTGCCAGCAGGACCGGATTTGAGTCGAATGAAAAACTGTTTTTT
CDR3 protein: CASRTGFESNEKLFF

D gene: TRBD2
J gene: TRBJ2-5
V gene: TRBV4-2
clone size: many
CDR3 DNA: TGTGCCAGCAGCCTCGTAGCGGGGGCTTCTCAAGAGACCCAGTACTTC
CDR3 protein: CASSLVAGASQETQYF

D gene: TRBD1
J gene: TRBJ1-6
V gene: TRBV5-1
clone size: many
CDR3 DNA: TGCGCCAGCAGCTCCGGAGGGACAGGCGGTAATTCACCCCTCCACTTT
CDR3 protein: CASSSGGTGGNSPLHF